This T cell receptor beta chain stems from a study of T cell changes during pregnancy in multiple sclerosis. Using immunoSEQ multiplex PCR, the repertoire was profiled, and TCRdb retains in-frame clones only, with some absent. The repertoire has 35,000 to 50,000 clones, approximately 91% of them found once; the top ten carry approximately 2%. This CDR3 is 15 amino acids long. V lost 8 bases to trimming and J lost 2 bases, with 15 bases between them. CDR1 MDHEN and CDR2 SYDVKM come from the germline V gene. This specimen consisted of CD4+ T cells from peripheral blood mononuclear cells, obtained after pregnancy. This TCR came from a female donor in good health, enrolled as a control in a pregnancy study. The chain combines TRBV28 with TRBJ2-2; tentative D call: TRBD1 (6 bases). This CDR3 is CASSRWGQNTGELFF. CDR3 DNA: TGTGCCAGCTCTCGGTGGGGGCAAAACACCGGGGAGCTGTTTTTT. The variable domain in full, with the rest retrieved from reference TRBV28 and TRBJ2-2, is DVKVTQSSRYLVKRTGEKVFLECVQDMDHENMFWYRQDPGLGLRLIYFSYDVKMKEKGDIPEGYSVSREKKERFSLILESASTNQTSMYLCASSRWGQNTGELFFGEGSRLTVL.